The entry below describes one TCR beta chain. Germline assignment: CDR1 SQVTM and CDR2 ANQGSEA. The length of the CDR3 is 14 residues. J was trimmed by 5 bases and V by 4 bases; bases with no gene match: 5. Seattle patients were enrolled during active infection and followed longitudinally. Original methodology: Reference gene primer amplification gave nucleated cell count estimates. Produced via immunoSEQ multiplex PCR; TCRdb's table is partial and in-frame only. V, J and clone size reflect that table, while D and trimming were determined from the DNA. The sample yields about 130,000 clones, approximately 74% seen once. The sample originates from a study of blood T cell repertoires in COVID-19. Looking at the study overall: Donors in the United States, Italy and Spain gave samples during acute or convalescent COVID-19. Nucleic acid was either cDNA or gDNA, and it came from T cells, B-cell-depleted T cells, or PBMCs.

The chain recombines TRBV29-1 with TRBJ1-5; 10 nucleotides align to TRBD1. The sequence was obtained from a man aged 80 or over with COVID-19, enrolled during active disease. The sequenced sample was peripheral blood. Written as DNA, the CDR3 is TGCAGCGTTGGGGCCGGGACAGGGGATCAGCCCCAGCATTTT. Amino acids: CSVGAGTGDQPQHF.